Sequencing of this T cell receptor (beta chain) was carried out in a study of blood T cells in healthy people across ages. A second PCR of 7 to 11 cycles used a sample-barcoded 5' primer and a J-beta primer mix. TCRdb fed the 5' RACE reads into MiXCR, producing one record per CDR3 protein. The sample consists of about 400,000 distinct CDR3 sequences, roughly half of them appearing once. This CDR3 has 14 amino acids. With 6 bases clipped from V and 9 bases from J, the junction kept 10 bases outside the gene matches. The germline V gene encodes CDR1 WSHSY and CDR2 SAAADI. The authors drew approximately 10 milliliters of peripheral blood from each donor.

This sequence was found in a man in his fifties or sixties in good health. The source material was blood. The chain joins TRBV10-2 to TRBJ2-7; TRBD2 matches at 11 bases. The CDR3 is CASRVAGGPGGQYF. CDR3 nucleotides: TGCGCCAGCAGAGTAGCGGGAGGGCCAGGTGGGCAGTACTTC.